This T cell receptor beta chain was recorded in a study of T cell responses to AZD1222 COVID-19 vaccine. This table comes from immunoSEQ multiplex PCR, and its TCRdb copy is limited to in-frame clones, with some not included. Found here are about 140,000 clones, more than 85% of them singletons; the top ten hold approximately 4%. The source is an adult who received the AZD1222 COVID-19 vaccine. The source material was peripheral blood, sampled 28 days after the second AZD1222 dose.

The chain's CDR3 is CAISEPTDHPRATQYF. CDR3 sequence (DNA): TGTGCCATCAGTGAGCCGACGGACCACCCCAGGGCGACCCAGTACTTC. The rearrangement uses TRBV10-3 and TRBJ2-5, with D possibly matching TRBD1 (5 bases). V was shortened by 2 bases and J by 7 bases, with 20 bases between the two germline ends. This CDR3 spans 16 amino acids. Germline V CDR1 and CDR2: ENHRY, SYGVKD.